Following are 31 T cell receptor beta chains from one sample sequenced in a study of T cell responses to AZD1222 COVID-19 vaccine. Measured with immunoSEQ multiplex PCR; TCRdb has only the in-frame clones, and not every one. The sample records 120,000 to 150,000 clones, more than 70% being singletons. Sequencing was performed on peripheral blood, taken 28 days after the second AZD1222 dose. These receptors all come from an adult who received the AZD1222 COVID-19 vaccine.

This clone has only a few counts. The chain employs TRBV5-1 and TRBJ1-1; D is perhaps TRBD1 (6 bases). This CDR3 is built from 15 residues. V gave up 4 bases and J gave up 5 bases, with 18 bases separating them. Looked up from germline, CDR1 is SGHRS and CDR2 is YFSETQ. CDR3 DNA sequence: TGCGCCAGCAGCCAATTTAACAGGGTTGGGACTGAAGCTTTCTTT. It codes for CASSQFNRVGTEAFF.

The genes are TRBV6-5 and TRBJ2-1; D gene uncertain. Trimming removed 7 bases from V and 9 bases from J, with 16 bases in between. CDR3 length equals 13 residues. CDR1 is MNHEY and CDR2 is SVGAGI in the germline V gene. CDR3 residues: CASTPKSRSEQFF. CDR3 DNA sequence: TGTGCCAGCACCCCCAAATCACGGAGTGAGCAGTTCTTC.

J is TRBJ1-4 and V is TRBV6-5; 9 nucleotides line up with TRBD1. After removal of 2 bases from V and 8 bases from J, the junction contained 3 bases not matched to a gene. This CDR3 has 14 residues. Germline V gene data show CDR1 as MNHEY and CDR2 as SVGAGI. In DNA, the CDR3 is TGTGCCAGCAGTTACGGACAGGGGCAGGAAAAACTGTTTTTT. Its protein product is CASSYGQGQEKLFF.

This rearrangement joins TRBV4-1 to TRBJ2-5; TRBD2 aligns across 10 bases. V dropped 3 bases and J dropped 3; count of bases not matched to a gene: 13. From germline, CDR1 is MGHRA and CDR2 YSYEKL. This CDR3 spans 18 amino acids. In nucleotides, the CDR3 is TGCGCCAGCAGCCATCTCCTAGCCTATAGCGGGGGGAAAGAGACCCAGTACTTC. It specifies CASSHLLAYSGGKETQYF.

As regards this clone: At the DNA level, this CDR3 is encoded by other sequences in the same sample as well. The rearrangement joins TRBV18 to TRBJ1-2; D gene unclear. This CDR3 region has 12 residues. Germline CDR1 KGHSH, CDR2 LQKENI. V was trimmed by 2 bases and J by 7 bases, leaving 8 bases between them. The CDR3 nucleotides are TGTGCCAGCTCACCATTGGGAGGTGGCTACACCTTC. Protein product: CASSPLGGGYTF.

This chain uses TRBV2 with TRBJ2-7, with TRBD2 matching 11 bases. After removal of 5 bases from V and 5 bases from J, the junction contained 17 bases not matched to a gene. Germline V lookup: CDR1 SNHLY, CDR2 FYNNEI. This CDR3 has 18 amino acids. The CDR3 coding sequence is TGTGCCAGCAGTTCCCCGGGACTAGCGGACGTCAGGTGGCACGAGCAGTACTTC. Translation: CASSSPGLADVRWHEQYF.

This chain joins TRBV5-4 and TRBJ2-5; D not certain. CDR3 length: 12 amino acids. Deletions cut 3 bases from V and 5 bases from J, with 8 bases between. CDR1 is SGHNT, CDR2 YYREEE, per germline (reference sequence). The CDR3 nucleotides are TGTGCCAGCAGCTCCCCGCGGGAGACCCAGTACTTC. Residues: CASSSPRETQYF.

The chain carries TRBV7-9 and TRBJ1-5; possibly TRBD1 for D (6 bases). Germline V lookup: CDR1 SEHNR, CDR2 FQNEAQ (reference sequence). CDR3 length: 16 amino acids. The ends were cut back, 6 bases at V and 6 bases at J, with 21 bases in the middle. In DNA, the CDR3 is TGTGCCAGCAGGCCATACTTGGGGGGGCCAGGTCAGCCCCAGCATTTT. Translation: CASRPYLGGPGQPQHF.

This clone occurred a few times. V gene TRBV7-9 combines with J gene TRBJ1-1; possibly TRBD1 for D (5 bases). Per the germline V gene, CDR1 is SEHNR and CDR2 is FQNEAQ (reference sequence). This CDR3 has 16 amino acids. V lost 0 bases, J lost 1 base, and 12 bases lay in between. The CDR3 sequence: CASSLADWTTNTEAFF. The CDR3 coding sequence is TGTGCCAGCAGCTTAGCAGACTGGACAACGAACACTGAAGCTTTCTTT.

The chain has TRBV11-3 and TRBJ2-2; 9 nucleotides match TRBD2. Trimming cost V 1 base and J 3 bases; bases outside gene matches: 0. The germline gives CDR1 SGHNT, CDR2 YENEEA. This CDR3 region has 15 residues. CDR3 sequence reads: CASSLGLADTGELFF. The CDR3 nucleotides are TGTGCCAGCAGCTTAGGACTAGCGGACACCGGGGAGCTGTTTTTT.

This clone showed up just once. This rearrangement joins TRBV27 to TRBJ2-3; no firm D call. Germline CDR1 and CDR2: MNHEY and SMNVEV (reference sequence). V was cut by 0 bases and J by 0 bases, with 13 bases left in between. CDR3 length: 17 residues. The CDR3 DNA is TGTGCCAGCAGTTTATCGGTCGGACGCTCTAGCACAGATACGCAGTATTTT. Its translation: CASSLSVGRSSTDTQYF.

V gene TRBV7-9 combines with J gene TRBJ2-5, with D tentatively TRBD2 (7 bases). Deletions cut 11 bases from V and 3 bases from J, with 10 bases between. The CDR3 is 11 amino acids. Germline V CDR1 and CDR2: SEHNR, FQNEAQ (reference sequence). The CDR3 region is CALGGEETQYF. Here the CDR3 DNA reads TGTGCCTTAGGGGGGGAAGAGACCCAGTACTTC.

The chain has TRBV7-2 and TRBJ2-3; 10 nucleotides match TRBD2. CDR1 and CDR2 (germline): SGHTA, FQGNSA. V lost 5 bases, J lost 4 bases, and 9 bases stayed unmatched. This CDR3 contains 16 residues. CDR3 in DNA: TGTGCCAGCAGCCAGCCAAGCGGGAGGGCCGCAGATACGCAGTATTTT. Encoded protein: CASSQPSGRAADTQYF.

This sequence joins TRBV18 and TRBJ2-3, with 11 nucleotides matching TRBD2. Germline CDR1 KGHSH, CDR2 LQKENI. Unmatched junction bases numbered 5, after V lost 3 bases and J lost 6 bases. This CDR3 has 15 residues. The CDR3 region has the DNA TGTGCCAGCTCACCGGTAGCGGGAGGGTCCGATACGCAGTATTTT. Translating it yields CASSPVAGGSDTQYF.

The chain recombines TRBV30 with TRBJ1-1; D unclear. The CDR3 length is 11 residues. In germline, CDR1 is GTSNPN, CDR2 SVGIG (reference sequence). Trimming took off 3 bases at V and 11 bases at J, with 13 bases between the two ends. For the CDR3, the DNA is TGTGCCTGGAGCCGGGTAGGGTATGCTTTCTTT. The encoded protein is CAWSRVGYAFF. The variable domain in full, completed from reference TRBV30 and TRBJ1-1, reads SQTIHQWPATLVQPVGSPLSLECTVEGTSNPNLYWYRQAAGRGLQLLFYSVGIGQISSEVPQNLSASRPQDRQFILSSKKLLLSDSGFYLCAWSRVGYAFFGQGTRLTVV.

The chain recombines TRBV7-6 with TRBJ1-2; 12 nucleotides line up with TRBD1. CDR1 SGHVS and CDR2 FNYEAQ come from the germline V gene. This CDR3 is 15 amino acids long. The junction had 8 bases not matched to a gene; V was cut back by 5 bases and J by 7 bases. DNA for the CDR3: TGTGCCAGCAGCCCCGGGACAGGGGGCTGGGGTGGCTACACCTTC. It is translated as CASSPGTGGWGGYTF.

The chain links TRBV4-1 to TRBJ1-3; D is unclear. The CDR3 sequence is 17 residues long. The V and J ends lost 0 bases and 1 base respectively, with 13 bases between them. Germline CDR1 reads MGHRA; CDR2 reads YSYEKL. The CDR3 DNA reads TGCGCCAGCAGCCAAGAGTTCCGGTTGAGTTCTGGAAACACCATATATTTT. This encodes CASSQEFRLSSGNTIYF.

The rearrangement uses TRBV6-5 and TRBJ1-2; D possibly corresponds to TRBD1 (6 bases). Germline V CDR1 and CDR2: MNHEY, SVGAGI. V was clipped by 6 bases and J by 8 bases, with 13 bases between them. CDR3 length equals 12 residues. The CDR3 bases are TGTGCCAGCAGCTCGACAGGTGGCGGCTACACCTTC. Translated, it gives CASSSTGGGYTF.

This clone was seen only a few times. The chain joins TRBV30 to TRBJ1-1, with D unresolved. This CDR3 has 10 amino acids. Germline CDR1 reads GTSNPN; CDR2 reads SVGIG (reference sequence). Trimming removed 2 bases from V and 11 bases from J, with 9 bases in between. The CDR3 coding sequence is TGTGCCTGGAGTAAGAGGAAGGCTTTCTTT. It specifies CAWSKRKAFF.

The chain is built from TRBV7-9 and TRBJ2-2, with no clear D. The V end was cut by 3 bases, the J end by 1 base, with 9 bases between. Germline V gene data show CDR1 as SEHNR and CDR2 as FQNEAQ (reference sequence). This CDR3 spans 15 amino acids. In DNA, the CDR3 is TGTGCCAGCAGCTTGGGTCAGGTGAACACCGGGGAGCTGTTTTTT. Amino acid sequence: CASSLGQVNTGELFF.

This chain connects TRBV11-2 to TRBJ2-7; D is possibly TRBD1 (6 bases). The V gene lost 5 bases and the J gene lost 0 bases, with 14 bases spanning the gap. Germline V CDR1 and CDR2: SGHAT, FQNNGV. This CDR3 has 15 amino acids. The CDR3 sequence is CASSPVEGHSYEQYF. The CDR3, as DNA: TGTGCCAGCAGCCCGGTCGAGGGACACTCCTACGAGCAGTACTTC. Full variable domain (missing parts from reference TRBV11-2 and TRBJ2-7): EAGVAQSPRYKIIEKRQSVAFWCNPISGHATLYWYQQILGQGPKLLIQFQNNGVVDDSQLPKDRFSAERLKGVDSTLKIQPAKLEDSAVYLCASSPVEGHSYEQYFGPGTRLTVT.

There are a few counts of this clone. The DNA for the CDR3 is TGTGCCAGCAGCTTAAGCGGCCCAAACATTCAGTACTTC. Translation: CASSLSGPNIQYF. This chain connects TRBV7-2 to TRBJ2-4; D perhaps matches TRBD2 (5 bases). The CDR3 is made up of 13 amino acids. Germline CDR1 and CDR2: SGHTA and FQGNSA. V was cut by 2 bases and J by 6 bases, with 8 bases left in between.

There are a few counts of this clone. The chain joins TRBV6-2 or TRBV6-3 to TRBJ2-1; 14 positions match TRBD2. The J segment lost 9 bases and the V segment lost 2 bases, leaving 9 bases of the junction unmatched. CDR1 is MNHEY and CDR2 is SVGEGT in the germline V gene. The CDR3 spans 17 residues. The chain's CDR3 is CASSYAGTSGSRLEQFF. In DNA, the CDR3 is TGTGCCAGCAGTTACGCCGGGACTAGCGGGAGTCGGCTTGAGCAGTTCTTC.

CDR3 DNA: TGTGCCAGCAGCCCACTCCTCGAGGACTTCGTAAAAGAAGAGACCCAGTACTTC. This encodes CASSPLLEDFVKEETQYF. J is TRBJ2-5 and V is TRBV6-2 or TRBV6-3, with a weak D call TRBD2 (5 bases). CDR1 is MNHEY and CDR2 is SVGEGT in the germline V gene. Trimming removed 6 bases from V and 3 bases from J, with 26 bases in between. The CDR3 sequence is 18 residues long.

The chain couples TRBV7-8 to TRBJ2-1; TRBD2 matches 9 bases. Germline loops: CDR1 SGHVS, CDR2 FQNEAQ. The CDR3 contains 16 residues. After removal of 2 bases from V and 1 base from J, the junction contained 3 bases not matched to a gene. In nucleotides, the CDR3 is TGTGCCAGCAGCTTAAATGCGGGAGGGTCCTACAATGAGCAGTTCTTC. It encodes CASSLNAGGSYNEQFF.

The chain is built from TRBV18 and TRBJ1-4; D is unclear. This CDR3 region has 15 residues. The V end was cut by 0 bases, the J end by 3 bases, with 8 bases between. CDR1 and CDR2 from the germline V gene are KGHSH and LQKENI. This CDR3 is CASSPPSQSNEKLFF. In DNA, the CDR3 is TGTGCCAGCTCACCACCTTCCCAGTCTAATGAAAAACTGTTTTTT.

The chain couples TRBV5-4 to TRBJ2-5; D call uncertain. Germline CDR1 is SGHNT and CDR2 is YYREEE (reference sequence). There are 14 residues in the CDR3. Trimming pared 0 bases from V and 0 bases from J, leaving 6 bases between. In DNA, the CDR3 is TGTGCCAGCAGCTTGGGTCAGCACCAAGAGACCCAGTACTTC. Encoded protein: CASSLGQHQETQYF.

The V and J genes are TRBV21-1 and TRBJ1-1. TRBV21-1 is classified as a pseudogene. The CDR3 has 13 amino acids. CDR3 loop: CASSTKPNTEAFF. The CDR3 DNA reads TGTGCCAGCAGCACAAAGCCGAACACTGAAGCTTTCTTT.

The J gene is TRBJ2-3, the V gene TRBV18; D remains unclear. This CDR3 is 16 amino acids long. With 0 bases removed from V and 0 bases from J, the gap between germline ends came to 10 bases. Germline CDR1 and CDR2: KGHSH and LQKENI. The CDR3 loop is CASSPPTLPSTDTQYF. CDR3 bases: TGTGCCAGCTCACCACCGACGCTGCCTAGCACAGATACGCAGTATTTT.

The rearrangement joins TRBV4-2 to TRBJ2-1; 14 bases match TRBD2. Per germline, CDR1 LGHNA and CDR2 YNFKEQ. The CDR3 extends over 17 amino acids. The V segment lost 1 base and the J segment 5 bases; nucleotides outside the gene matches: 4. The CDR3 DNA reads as TGTGCCAGCAGCCAAGGACTAGCGGGAGGGCCGGACAATGAGCAGTTCTTC. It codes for CASSQGLAGGPDNEQFF.

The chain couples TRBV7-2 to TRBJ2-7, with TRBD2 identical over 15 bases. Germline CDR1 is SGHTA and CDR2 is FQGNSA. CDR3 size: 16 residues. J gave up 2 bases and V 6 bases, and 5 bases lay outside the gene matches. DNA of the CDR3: TGTGCCAGCAGGGGCGGACTAGCGGGAGGGGCCTACGAGCAGTACTTC. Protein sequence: CASRGGLAGGAYEQYF.